Following are 13 T cell receptor beta chains from one sample sequenced in a study of OX40 agonist ivuxolimab in advanced cancers. Generated by immunoSEQ multiplex PCR, the TCRdb table keeps only in-frame clones and is missing some. The table has 50,000 to 70,000 clones, 80% to 95% seen once; the top ten hold under 0.45%. Sequenced here: CD4+ or CD8+ T cells sorted from blood, sampled in a trial of the OX40 agonist ivuxolimab. The source is an adult with an advanced solid tumor such as melanoma, head and neck, liver or kidney cancer.

J is TRBJ1-4 and V is TRBV25-1; no reliable D call. Germline V lookup: CDR1 MGHDK, CDR2 SYGVNS. The CDR3 is 16 amino acids. V lost 5 bases, J lost 0 bases, and 13 bases lay in between. The CDR3 DNA reads TGTGCCAGCAGTCCCCAGCCCGGGACAACTAATGAAAAACTGTTTTTT. Translated, it gives CASSPQPGTTNEKLFF.

In its sample, this clone was seen once. The chain combines TRBV9 with TRBJ2-1, with TRBD2 matching 13 bases. The CDR3 has 16 amino acids. The germline V gene encodes CDR1 SGDLS and CDR2 YYNGEE. The J segment lost 9 bases and the V segment lost 6 bases, leaving 12 bases of the junction unmatched. In nucleotides, the CDR3 is TGTGCCAGCACGCGGACTAGCGGGAGTAGTCCCGGTGAGCAGTTCTTC. This codes for CASTRTSGSSPGEQFF.

The chain uses TRBV6-6 and TRBJ2-1; D is uncertain. The V gene's germline CDR1 is MNHNY and CDR2 SVGAGI (reference sequence). Trimming took off 4 bases at V and 9 bases at J, with 7 bases between the two ends. This CDR3 has 11 amino acids. CDR3 residues: CASSLMGEQFF. CDR3 nucleotide sequence: TGTGCCAGCAGTTTGATGGGTGAGCAGTTCTTC.

The rearrangement links TRBV4-1 to TRBJ1-5; 7 bases are shared with TRBD1. V gave up 0 bases and J gave up 3 bases; unmatched junction bases: 5. The CDR3 runs to 16 residues. Germline V gives CDR1 MGHRA, CDR2 YSYEKL. The DNA for the CDR3 is TGCGCCAGCAGCCAAGACCCGGGACAGCCCAATCAGCCCCAGCATTTT. This translates into CASSQDPGQPNQPQHF.

J is TRBJ1-2 and V is TRBV6-5; D is undetermined. Looked up from germline, CDR1 is MNHEY and CDR2 is SVGAGI. This CDR3 is 14 amino acids long. Trimming cost V 0 bases and J 6 bases, with 11 bases left between them. The CDR3 sequence: CASSYSSPANGYTF. CDR3 bases: TGTGCCAGCAGTTACTCGAGTCCAGCAAATGGCTACACCTTC.

This clone has just a few counts. This chain links TRBV27 with TRBJ1-1; TRBD1 might be the D (5 bases). V lost 5 bases and J lost 4, with 11 bases in between. The germline gives CDR1 MNHEY, CDR2 SMNVEV (reference sequence). There are 13 residues in the CDR3. CDR3 in DNA: TGTGCCAGCAGTGCGGGGGTGGGCACTGAAGCTTTCTTT. Translation gives CASSAGVGTEAFF.

This chain connects TRBV29-1 to TRBJ1-4; 8 bases agree with TRBD1. The germline gives CDR1 SQVTM, CDR2 ANQGSEA. The V segment lost 0 bases and the J segment 8 bases; nucleotides outside the gene matches: 8. The CDR3 is made up of 15 amino acids. The CDR3 sequence is CSVEDNAGGGEKLFF. Written as DNA, the CDR3 is TGCAGCGTTGAAGATAATGCAGGGGGCGGAGAAAAACTGTTTTTT. Variable domain in full (rest from reference TRBV29-1 and TRBJ1-4): SAVISQKPSRDICQRGTSLTIQCQVDSQVTMMFWYRQQPGQSLTLIATANQGSEATYESGFVIDKFPISRPNLTFSTLTVSNMSPEDSSIYLCSVEDNAGGGEKLFFGSGTQLSVL.

The genes are TRBV19 and TRBJ1-1; 10 nucleotides agree with TRBD1. CDR1 and CDR2 (germline): LNHDA, SQIVND (reference sequence). With 1 base clipped from V and 0 bases from J, the junction kept 5 bases outside the gene matches. The CDR3 totals 17 residues. In DNA form, the CDR3 reads TGTGCCAGTAGTATAGTAACTGGGACAGGGGTGAACACTGAAGCTTTCTTT. It yields the protein CASSIVTGTGVNTEAFF.

The genes are TRBV9 and TRBJ2-7; D remains ambiguous. Germline loops: CDR1 SGDLS, CDR2 YYNGEE. This CDR3 is built from 12 residues. V was clipped by 0 bases and J by 6 bases, with 7 bases between them. CDR3 DNA sequence: TGTGCCAGCAGCGTAGAGGTCGGCGAGCAGTACTTC. Translating it yields CASSVEVGEQYF. The complete variable domain, with remaining parts taken from reference TRBV9 and TRBJ2-7, reads DSGVTQTPKHLITATGQRVTLRCSPRSGDLSVYWYQQSLDQGLQFLIQYYNGEERAKGNILERFSAQQFPDLHSELNLSSLELGDSALYFCASSVEVGEQYFGPGTRLTVT.

V usage is TRBV7-9 and J usage is TRBJ2-1; D ambiguous. The CDR3 runs to 14 residues. From germline, CDR1 is SEHNR and CDR2 FQNEAQ (reference sequence). Trimming stripped 1 base from V and 7 bases from J, with 11 bases between. The CDR3 DNA sequence: TGTGCCAGCAGCTTAGGCCCTCTACGGAATGAGCAGTTCTTC. Its translation is CASSLGPLRNEQFF.

This clone occurred a few times. This rearrangement joins TRBV18 to TRBJ1-3; 7 positions match TRBD1. The trim removed 6 bases at V and 0 bases at J, leaving 5 bases unmatched. The CDR3 consists of 15 residues. Germline loops: CDR1 KGHSH, CDR2 LQKENI. CDR3 sequence reads: CASSPTGISGNTIYF. The CDR3 bases are TGTGCCAGCTCCCCGACAGGGATCTCTGGAAACACCATATATTTT.

The V and J genes are TRBV19 and TRBJ2-2; 9 nucleotides line up with TRBD2. The junction had 15 bases not matched to a gene; V was cut back by 10 bases and J by 0 bases. The CDR3 totals 18 residues. The germline V gene has CDR1 LNHDA and CDR2 SQIVND (reference sequence). CDR3 sequence reads: CATLIGGSSGANTGELFF. CDR3 nucleotides: TGTGCCACCCTTATTGGGGGGTCTAGCGGGGCGAACACCGGGGAGCTGTTTTTT.

The V and J genes are TRBV5-5 and TRBJ2-7; 9 bases line up with TRBD2. Trimming at V came to 3 bases and at J to 2 bases, leaving 18 bases not matched to a gene. Germline CDR1 is SGHKS and CDR2 is YYEKEE (reference sequence). There are 19 residues in the CDR3. The CDR3 DNA follows: TGTGCCAGCAGCTCCCCCTGGGGGGGTGTGCGGGAGGGAACCTACGAGCAGTACTTC. Protein: CASSSPWGGVREGTYEQYF.